The 31 T cell receptor beta chains in this list originate from one sample, sequenced in a study of molecular identifiers for immune sequencing clone quantification. TCRdb reprocessed the PCR reads via MiXCR and lists one record per CDR3 protein. The table includes 400,000 to 600,000 distinct CDR3 sequences, about 22% detected once. Specimen: naive CD8+ T cells from blood, with Jurkat cell RNA spiked in. Indicated subset: FACS-sorted CD8+CD4-CCR7+CD45RA+ naive T cells. These TCRs come from a human donor in good health. Some libraries in this study had Jurkat cell RNA spiked in.

This clonotype was counted only a few times. The rearrangement links TRBV6-9 to TRBJ2-7; D is uncertain. CDR3 size: 16 residues. Looked up from germline, CDR1 is MNHGY and CDR2 is SVAAGI. Trimming cost V 0 bases and J 0 bases, with 12 bases left between them. The CDR3 region is CASSYSGLSFSYEQYF. The CDR3 coding sequence is TGTGCCAGCAGTTATTCGGGATTGAGTTTCTCCTACGAGCAGTACTTC.

This clonotype was found many times. The chain carries TRBV6-1 and TRBJ1-6; D is ambiguous. The germline CDR1 and CDR2 sequences are MNHNS and SASEGT. V lost 6 bases to trimming and J lost 7 bases, with 10 bases between them. The CDR3 has 13 residues. CDR3 sequence reads: CASSPADNSPLHF. CDR3 in DNA: TGTGCCAGCAGCCCAGCGGACAATTCACCCCTCCACTTT.

The chain is built from TRBV27 and TRBJ2-7, with TRBD2 matching over 8 bases. V dropped 3 bases and J dropped 5; count of bases not matched to a gene: 6. CDR1 is MNHEY and CDR2 is SMNVEV in the germline V gene (reference sequence). The CDR3 is 14 amino acids. CDR3 DNA: TGTGCCAGCAGTTTTAACGGGGGGGCGAACGAGCAGTACTTC. The encoded protein is CASSFNGGANEQYF.

The V gene is TRBV19, the J gene TRBJ2-3; D gene unclear. CDR1 and CDR2 from the germline V gene are LNHDA and SQIVND (reference sequence). The CDR3 loop spans 15 amino acids. V lost 6 bases and J 0 bases, leaving 13 bases between the germline ends. This chain's CDR3 is CASSPYAASTDTQYF. The CDR3, as DNA: TGTGCCAGTAGCCCTTACGCAGCTAGCACAGATACGCAGTATTTT.

This clonotype appeared a few times. The J gene is TRBJ2-2, the V gene TRBV7-2, with D tentatively TRBD2 (6 bases). The germline V gene encodes CDR1 SGHTA and CDR2 FQGNSA. V lost 5 bases, J lost 2 bases, and 15 bases lay in between. The CDR3 runs 16 residues. The CDR3 region has the DNA TGTGCCAGCAGCCTTCGGGGACTTGGAAACACCGGGGAGCTGTTTTTT. Translated: CASSLRGLGNTGELFF.

The sample holds one count of this clonotype. It may be a read error: a sequence one base away is much more abundant. This rearrangement joins TRBV6-2 or TRBV6-3 to TRBJ2-1, with D perhaps assigned TRBD1 or TRBD2 (5 bases each). CDR1 is MNHEY, CDR2 SVGEGT, per germline. V lost 0 bases to trimming and J lost 15 bases, with 15 bases between them. CDR3 length: 13 residues. The CDR3 loop reads CASSYSSRDGRFF. In DNA, the CDR3 is TGTGCCAGCAGTTACTCTAGCCGGGACGGAAGGTTCTTC.

In this sample, this clonotype turned up many times. The genes are TRBV6-1 and TRBJ2-7; D is perhaps TRBD1 (6 bases). The CDR3 covers 14 residues. The ends were cut back, 6 bases at V and 7 bases at J, with 19 bases in the middle. Germline CDR1 MNHNS, CDR2 SASEGT. CDR3 bases: TGTGCCAGCAGGGATATAGCAGGGGTTCGGGAGCAGTACTTC. Protein sequence: CASRDIAGVREQYF.

To note about this clonotype: Possible read error: a much larger clone is one base away. The chain links TRBV12-3 or TRBV12-4 to TRBJ2-3; unclear D gene. V dropped 6 bases and J dropped 0 bases, with 13 bases sitting between them. This CDR3 is 15 amino acids long. CDR3 DNA sequence: TGTGCCAGCAGCTTTGCGACGCCGAGCACAGATACGCAGTATTTT. It translates to CASSFATPSTDTQYF.

This clonotype was seen repeatedly, ten times or more. J is TRBJ2-7 and V is TRBV28; possibly TRBD2 for D (5 bases). The germline V gene has CDR1 MDHEN and CDR2 SYDVKM. Trimming shortened V by 9 bases and J by 0 bases, and 12 bases separated the two germline ends. The CDR3 spans 13 residues. The CDR3: CASNERSSYEQYF. The CDR3, as DNA: TGTGCCAGTAACGAGCGGAGCTCCTACGAGCAGTACTTC.

This chain connects TRBV7-6 to TRBJ2-1, with 9 positions matching TRBD2. The CDR3 totals 20 residues. The V segment lost 0 bases and the J segment 1 base; nucleotides outside the gene matches: 13. Germline V CDR1 and CDR2: SGHVS, FNYEAQ. CDR3 region: CASSLARQAPTSGSYNEQFF. The CDR3 DNA is TGTGCCAGCAGCTTAGCAAGACAAGCCCCGACTAGCGGATCCTACAATGAGCAGTTCTTC.

The CDR3 region has the DNA TGTGCCAGCACCGGCCCGCGGCGGTGGAATACGCAGTATTTT. It translates to CASTGPRRWNTQYF. The genes are TRBV7-9 and TRBJ2-3; the D is unclear. Trimming stripped 7 bases from V and 7 bases from J, with 18 bases between. The CDR3 extends over 14 amino acids. Germline CDR1 is SEHNR and CDR2 is FQNEAQ (reference sequence). Full variable domain (remainder filled in from reference TRBV7-9 and TRBJ2-3): DTGVSQNPRHKITKRGQNVTFRCDPISEHNRLYWYRQTLGQGPEFLTYFQNEAQLEKSRLLSDRFSAERPKGSFSTLEIQRTEQGDSAMYLCASTGPRRWNTQYFGPGTRLTVL.

The chain uses TRBV4-3 and TRBJ2-5; D possibly uses TRBD1 or TRBD2 (5 bases each). The CDR3 is made up of 17 amino acids. The germline V and J ends were trimmed by 0 bases and 0 bases, with 14 bases remaining between them. The germline V gene has CDR1 LGHNA and CDR2 YSLEER. The DNA of the CDR3 is TGCGCCAGCAGCCAAGATTGGGACGGGAAGTACCAAGAGACCCAGTACTTC. Residues: CASSQDWDGKYQETQYF.

This clonotype has more than one count but fewer than ten. This chain connects TRBV2 to TRBJ1-5, with D tentatively TRBD1 (5 bases). The CDR3 is 14 residues long. Per germline, CDR1 SNHLY and CDR2 FYNNEI. Trimming pared 6 bases from V and 7 bases from J, leaving 16 bases between. The CDR3 nucleotides are TGTGCCAGCAGCGATACCACAGGTCTCCAGCCCCAGCATTTT. Protein: CASSDTTGLQPQHF.

The V and J genes are TRBV4-3 and TRBJ1-4; the D gene is possibly TRBD1 (5 bases). The V and J ends lost 0 bases and 13 bases respectively, with 21 bases between them. This CDR3 spans 16 amino acids. Germline V gene sequence: CDR1 LGHNA, CDR2 YSLEER. CDR3 in amino acids: CASSQDMRLAGVGLFF. For the CDR3, the DNA is TGCGCCAGCAGCCAAGATATGCGGTTGGCGGGGGTAGGACTGTTTTTT.

This clonotype appeared many times. The rearrangement uses TRBV5-1 and TRBJ2-1, with TRBD2 matching 8 bases. This CDR3 comprises 16 residues. V lost 0 bases, J lost 3 bases, and 5 bases stayed unmatched. Per germline, CDR1 SGHRS and CDR2 YFSETQ. The CDR3 is CASSLEAGADYNEQFF. The CDR3, as DNA: TGCGCCAGCAGCTTGGAAGCGGGAGCGGACTACAATGAGCAGTTCTTC.

The sample holds a few counts of this clonotype. The chain employs TRBV27 and TRBJ2-7, with 10 positions matching TRBD1. Germline V gene sequence: CDR1 MNHEY, CDR2 SMNVEV (reference sequence). With 6 bases clipped from V and 3 bases from J, the junction kept 11 bases outside the gene matches. CDR3 length: 16 amino acids. The CDR3 reads CASSLSTGTGVYEQYF. The CDR3 DNA reads TGTGCCAGCAGCCTATCCACCGGGACAGGGGTCTACGAGCAGTACTTC.

This clonotype was recorded many times. The rearrangement joins TRBV27 to TRBJ1-1; D is perhaps TRBD1 (6 bases). The germline gives CDR1 MNHEY, CDR2 SMNVEV (reference sequence). CDR3 length: 15 residues. Between the trimmed V and J ends, which lost 6 bases and 2 bases, there was a span of 16 bases. The chain's CDR3 is CASRSMAGVNTEAFF. CDR3 bases: TGTGCCAGCAGGAGTATGGCAGGGGTCAACACTGAAGCTTTCTTT.

This clonotype occurred many times. V gene TRBV28 combines with J gene TRBJ1-1; D gene ambiguous. The germline CDR1 and CDR2 sequences are MDHEN and SYDVKM. CDR3 length: 13 amino acids. The V end was cut by 2 bases, the J end by 11 bases, with 15 bases between. The CDR3 coding sequence is TGTGCCAGCAGTTTACGAGGGCAGATCGAGGCTTTCTTT. This codes for CASSLRGQIEAFF.

As concerns this clonotype: No conserved phenylalanine or tryptophan ends this CDR3, so it is likely a read error. The CDR3 region is CASSVGATGVSDTQYC. As DNA, the CDR3 is TGTGCCAGCAGCGTAGGGGCTACGGGGGTGTCAGATACGCAGTATTGT. The genes are TRBV9 and TRBJ2-3, with D perhaps TRBD2 (6 bases). Trimming left V 0 bases short and J 4 bases short, with 15 bases between. The CDR3 has 16 amino acids. Germline CDR1 is SGDLS and CDR2 is YYNGEE.

At least ten counts were recorded for this clonotype. The rearrangement links TRBV14 to TRBJ2-3; D gene unclear. V shed 3 bases and J shed 4 bases, with 8 bases lying between them. Germline V lookup: CDR1 SGHDN, CDR2 FVKESK. The CDR3 length is 13 residues. This chain's CDR3 is CASSHGFPDTQYF. The CDR3 region has the DNA TGTGCCAGCAGCCACGGTTTTCCAGATACGCAGTATTTT.

This clonotype was observed a handful of times. The rearrangement joins TRBV6-5 to TRBJ2-7; no clear D gene. The V gene lost 4 bases and the J gene lost 3 bases, with 10 bases spanning the gap. Germline loops: CDR1 MNHEY, CDR2 SVGAGI. This CDR3 spans 13 amino acids. CDR3 nucleotide sequence: TGTGCCAGCAGTTCCCTCCCACACTACGAGCAGTACTTC. Translating gives CASSSLPHYEQYF.

The sample holds a few counts of this clonotype. The chain joins TRBV3-1 to TRBJ2-2, with a tentative D call TRBD2 (5 bases). This CDR3 comprises 16 residues. In germline, CDR1 is LGHDT, CDR2 YNNKEL (reference sequence). V lost 5 bases, J lost 5 bases, and 18 bases lay in between. The CDR3 loop is CASSAKGRRKTGELFF. CDR3 coding DNA: TGTGCCAGCAGCGCCAAAGGGCGGAGGAAAACCGGGGAGCTGTTTTTT.

This clonotype was counted ten times or more. The junction departs from germline at one end; a sequencing error may be responsible. V gene TRBV7-2 combines with J gene TRBJ1-5; D remains unclear. Germline lookup yields CDR1 SGHTA and CDR2 FQGNSA. CDR3 length: 14 amino acids. The CDR3 DNA reads as TGCGCCAGCAGCCTGCCCGGTGGCAATCAGCCCCAGCATTTT. It yields the protein CASSLPGGNQPQHF.

In this sample, this clonotype turned up many times. This chain uses TRBV27 with TRBJ1-2; D is possibly TRBD1 (6 bases). Deletions cut 6 bases from V and 7 bases from J, with 21 bases between. This CDR3 region has 15 residues. Germline CDR1 and CDR2: MNHEY and SMNVEV (reference sequence). CDR3 sequence (DNA): TGTGCCAGCAGCCTACTTCAGGGGCCCCGATCTGGCTACACCTTC. This encodes CASSLLQGPRSGYTF.

This clonotype was recorded at least ten times. The gene calls are TRBV4-2 and TRBJ2-7, with D perhaps TRBD1 (5 bases). CDR1 is LGHNA and CDR2 is YNFKEQ in the germline V gene. V shed 2 bases and J shed 2 bases, with 10 bases lying between them. CDR3 length: 14 residues. DNA for the CDR3: TGTGCCAGCAGCCAACCCGACAGTCCCTACGAGCAGTACTTC. This sequence encodes CASSQPDSPYEQYF.

Ten or more counts support this clonotype. The chain combines TRBV14 with TRBJ2-5, with 8 nucleotides matching TRBD2. The junction had 14 bases not matched to a gene; V was cut back by 0 bases and J by 5 bases. The germline V gene has CDR1 SGHDN and CDR2 FVKESK. The CDR3 length is 18 residues. The CDR3 protein is CASSQDGPGSGVYETQYF. In nucleotides, the CDR3 is TGTGCCAGCAGCCAAGATGGGCCGGGTAGCGGGGTCTACGAGACCCAGTACTTC.

To note about this clonotype: This may stem from a read error, because a much larger clone lies one nucleotide away. This chain uses TRBV27 with TRBJ2-7, with D possibly being TRBD1 (6 bases). The germline V gene encodes CDR1 MNHEY and CDR2 SMNVEV (reference sequence). The CDR3 has 13 residues. Here the CDR3 reads CASSPQTGYGQYF. The CDR3 nucleotides are TGTGCCAGCAGTCCCCAGACAGGCTACGGGCAGTACTTC.

The chain is built from TRBV7-6 and TRBJ1-4; a weak D match, TRBD1 (5 bases). V lost 1 base to trimming and J lost 8 bases, with 23 bases between them. CDR1 and CDR2 (germline): SGHVS, FNYEAQ. The CDR3 has 18 amino acids. CDR3 protein: CASSLGRGEGEYWEKLFF. CDR3 bases: TGTGCCAGCAGCTTAGGACGAGGGGAAGGGGAATATTGGGAAAAACTGTTTTTT.

This chain links TRBV29-1 with TRBJ2-7, with a possible D match to TRBD1 (6 bases). CDR1 SQVTM and CDR2 ANQGSEA come from the germline V gene. V was pared by 7 bases and J by 5 bases, with 15 bases between. This CDR3 comprises 12 residues. This chain's CDR3 is CSADIQGDEQYF. The CDR3 nucleotides are TGCAGCGCCGATATACAGGGTGACGAGCAGTACTTC.

The table lists this clonotype with many counts. The gene calls are TRBV27 and TRBJ2-7, with TRBD2 matching over 10 bases. The length of the CDR3 is 12 residues. The germline CDR1 and CDR2 sequences are MNHEY and SMNVEV (reference sequence). DNA for the CDR3: TGTGCTTCGGCTAGCGGGAGCTACGAGCAGTACTTC. It translates to CASASGSYEQYF.

This clonotype has only a few counts. The V and J genes are TRBV13 and TRBJ1-3, with 9 bases aligning to TRBD1. This CDR3 is 15 amino acids long. Germline assignment: CDR1 PRHDT and CDR2 FYEKMQ (reference sequence). After removal of 5 bases from V and 3 bases from J, the junction contained 5 bases not matched to a gene. The CDR3 nucleotides read TGTGCCAGCAGCACCCGGACAGGGGTTGGAAACACCATATATTTT. It specifies CASSTRTGVGNTIYF.